This TCR beta chain was retrieved from a study of lymphopenia after photon versus proton radiotherapy. Study-wide results and limits: Under photons, naive T cells and diversity fell while effector/memory populations rose. Post-nadir diversity loss with photons came from oligoclonal expansion, particularly CD8+ Temra cells.

Germline loops: CDR1 SGHVS, CDR2 FNYEAQ. V lost 5 bases and J lost 6, with 11 bases in between. This CDR3 spans 13 amino acids. In regard to this clone: Its matching antigen is unknown.

Some clones are missing from TCRdb's copy, which holds only in-frame ones; the method was immunoSEQ multiplex PCR. The profile shows 89,000 or so clones, about 86% of them singletons. This sample comprised peripheral blood, obtained from a patient treated with proton-based radiotherapy. V usage is TRBV7-6 and J usage is TRBJ2-1; possibly TRBD2 for D (5 bases). The source is a man in his fifties or sixties with pancreatic cancer. The DNA for the CDR3 is TGTGCCAGCAGCGGACTCCAGCGCAATGAGCAGTTCTTC. Translating gives CASSGLQRNEQFF.